The entry below gives a single TCR beta chain sequence along with its context. This sample is part of a study of blood T cells in healthy people across ages. The CDR3 spans 14 residues. Germline V gene lookup returns CDR1 DFQATT and CDR2 SNEGSKA (reference sequence). The ends were cut back, 5 bases at V and 0 bases at J, with 12 bases in the middle. It was with a sample-barcoded 5' primer and a J-beta primer mix that a second PCR of roughly 7 to 12 cycles was run. Via MiXCR, TCRdb re-called the 5' RACE reads, giving one row per CDR3 protein. Of around 1,800,000 distinct CDR3 sequences in the sample, roughly two fifths were seen once.

The origin of this receptor is a human donor in good health. The genes are TRBV20-1 and TRBJ2-3; D remains unclear. Sequenced: blood. The CDR3 loop reads CSAPPRVSTDTQYF. The CDR3 nucleotides read TGCAGTGCTCCACCCCGGGTTAGCACAGATACGCAGTATTTT.